The 26 T cell receptor beta chains reported below all come from one sample, sequenced in a study of human T cells and chemical hapten exposure. Time point defined: patch test 2, 6 weeks after DPC sensitization. Treatment in this sample: therapeutic diphenylcyclopropenone sensitization with weekly scalp DPC. One entry per CDR3 protein, called by TCRdb with MiXCR from the RACE reads. The data hold just over 350,000 distinct CDR3 sequences, with about 6% observed a single time. The sample in question was whole blood, obtained in connection with sensitization to the hapten diphenylcyclopropenone (DPC). The receptors stem from a woman under 30 with alopecia areata. Some clones in this sample may be carry-over from other donors' samples.

The chain links TRBV2 to TRBJ2-2; 14 bases are shared with TRBD2. With 4 bases clipped from V and 0 bases from J, the junction kept 1 base outside the gene matches. CDR1 is SNHLY, CDR2 FYNNEI, per germline. The CDR3 length is 17 residues. Written as DNA, the CDR3 is TGTGCCAGCAGTGCGGGACTAGCGGGGGCGAACACCGGGGAGCTGTTTTTT. This encodes CASSAGLAGANTGELFF.

This clonotype has a handful of counts. The rearrangement links TRBV30 to TRBJ2-5, with 7 bases aligning to TRBD2. V lost 2 bases to trimming and J lost 0 bases; unmatched junction nucleotides: 12. Germline values: CDR1 GTSNPN, CDR2 SVGIG (reference sequence). The CDR3 length is 17 residues. The chain's CDR3 is CAWSYPGLPRYQETQYF. CDR3 sequence (DNA): TGTGCCTGGAGTTATCCGGGACTACCGAGATACCAAGAGACCCAGTACTTC. The full variable domain, rest sourced from reference TRBV30 and TRBJ2-5, is SQTIHQWPATLVQPVGSPLSLECTVEGTSNPNLYWYRQAAGRGLQLLFYSVGIGQISSEVPQNLSASRPQDRQFILSSKKLLLSDSGFYLCAWSYPGLPRYQETQYFGPGTRLLVL.

The CDR3 protein is CASSLGTPRTGYEQYF. DNA for the CDR3: TGTGCCAGCAGTCTCGGGACTCCTCGAACCGGGTACGAGCAGTACTTC. V and J are TRBV2 and TRBJ2-7, with D perhaps TRBD2 (6 bases). Trimming left V 5 bases short and J 4 bases short, with 21 bases between. CDR3 size: 16 residues. Germline CDR1 reads SNHLY; CDR2 reads FYNNEI.

This clonotype occurred many times. The V gene is TRBV18, the J gene TRBJ2-1, with 7 nucleotides matching TRBD1. Germline loops: CDR1 KGHSH, CDR2 LQKENI. With 6 bases clipped from V and 1 base from J, the junction kept 3 bases outside the gene matches. The CDR3 spans 14 residues. The CDR3 loop reads CASSGQSSYNEQFF. The DNA for the CDR3 is TGTGCCAGCTCGGGACAGAGTTCCTACAATGAGCAGTTCTTC.

There are many counts of this clonotype. V usage is TRBV6-2 or TRBV6-3 and J usage is TRBJ2-3; no clear D. Germline values: CDR1 MNHEY, CDR2 SVGEGT. The length of the CDR3 is 11 residues. V lost 2 bases to trimming and J lost 4 bases, with 1 base between them. The CDR3 DNA reads as TGTGCCAGCAGTTACGCAGATACGCAGTATTTT. Its protein is CASSYADTQYF.

This clonotype was seen ten or more times. V is TRBV9 and J is TRBJ2-7; maybe TRBD2 (7 bases). V shed 4 bases and J shed 7 bases, with 15 bases lying between them. This CDR3 contains 13 residues. The V gene's germline CDR1 is SGDLS and CDR2 YYNGEE. The CDR3 nucleotides read TGTGCCAGCAGCCACCGGGGGGCGGGAGAGCAGTACTTC. Protein: CASSHRGAGEQYF. Looking up the rest from reference TRBV9 and TRBJ2-7 gives the full variable domain: DSGVTQTPKHLITATGQRVTLRCSPRSGDLSVYWYQQSLDQGLQFLIQYYNGEERAKGNILERFSAQQFPDLHSELNLSSLELGDSALYFCASSHRGAGEQYFGPGTRLTVT.

This clonotype was counted many times. This sequence joins TRBV6-6 and TRBJ1-4; possible D gene TRBD1, 5 bases. Looked up from germline, CDR1 is MNHNY and CDR2 is SVGAGI (reference sequence). The CDR3 is 14 amino acids. V was shortened by 2 bases and J by 4 bases, with 8 bases between the two germline ends. The DNA of the CDR3 is TGTGCCAGCAGTTACGGGCAGGGTAATGAAAAACTGTTTTTT. Residues: CASSYGQGNEKLFF.

This clonotype was detected many times. The DNA of the CDR3 is TGTGCCAGCAGCAACCCCTCAGACAGGGCCGGAAACACCATATATTTT. Its translation is CASSNPSDRAGNTIYF. The J gene is TRBJ1-3, the V gene TRBV21-1; the D call TRBD1 from the table was never checked on the DNA. TRBV21-1 is shown as a pseudogene. CDR3 length: 16 amino acids.

This clonotype was recorded a few times. The chain has TRBV11-2 and TRBJ2-3, with D uncertain. Germline CDR1 is SGHAT and CDR2 is FQNNGV. The V and J ends lost 5 bases and 4 bases respectively, with 10 bases between them. The CDR3 runs to 13 residues. This CDR3 is CASSQLLADTQYF. The CDR3 DNA is TGTGCCAGCAGCCAATTGTTGGCAGATACGCAGTATTTT.

This clonotype was found a few times. CDR3 sequence: CSAATGQGINEQYF. CDR3 in DNA: TGCAGTGCTGCCACGGGACAGGGGATCAACGAGCAGTACTTC. This chain links TRBV20-1 with TRBJ2-7; 10 nucleotides match TRBD1. V shed 5 bases, J shed 5 bases, and the junction held 9 bases outside the gene matches. Germline V gene lookup returns CDR1 DFQATT and CDR2 SNEGSKA (reference sequence). CDR3 length: 14 residues.

This clonotype occurred many times. The V and J genes are TRBV20-1 and TRBJ1-5, with a tentative D call TRBD1 (6 bases). V gave up 4 bases and J gave up 1 base, with 11 bases separating them. Germline V gene sequence: CDR1 DFQATT, CDR2 SNEGSKA (reference sequence). This CDR3 comprises 14 residues. The CDR3 nucleotides are TGCAGTGCTACGGGACATGGGAGCAATCAGCCCCAGCATTTT. Translation gives CSATGHGSNQPQHF.

This clonotype came up many times. The chain has TRBV7-2 and TRBJ1-1; D is perhaps TRBD1 (5 bases). CDR3 length: 13 amino acids. Trimming removed 0 bases from V and 12 bases from J, with 14 bases in between. Germline V gene data show CDR1 as SGHTA and CDR2 as FQGNSA. CDR3: CASSLAGRGVSFF. The CDR3 bases are TGTGCCAGCAGCTTAGCAGGCAGAGGGGTGTCTTTCTTT.

This clonotype was seen many times. The CDR3 DNA reads TGTGCCAGTAGTGTACAGGGGAACTATGGCTACACCTTC. This encodes CASSVQGNYGYTF. The V and J genes are TRBV9 and TRBJ1-2; TRBD1 aligns across 7 bases. The CDR3 contains 13 residues. Per the germline V gene, CDR1 is SGDLS and CDR2 is YYNGEE. Germline trimming cut 8 bases from V and 2 bases from J; bases unmatched to any gene: 6. Supplemented by reference TRBV9 and TRBJ1-2, the full variable domain reads DSGVTQTPKHLITATGQRVTLRCSPRSGDLSVYWYQQSLDQGLQFLIQYYNGEERAKGNILERFSAQQFPDLHSELNLSSLELGDSALYFCASSVQGNYGYTFGSGTRLTVV.

This clonotype was counted a few times. V is TRBV7-2 and J is TRBJ2-6; TRBD1 agrees at 9 bases. Losses at the gene ends were 3 bases for V and 0 bases for J; bases not matched to a gene: 3. From germline, CDR1 is SGHTA and CDR2 FQGNSA. The CDR3 runs 17 residues. In DNA, the CDR3 is TGTGCCAGCAGCTTGACAGGGGGTAGCTCTGGGGCCAACGTCCTGACTTTC. This gives the protein CASSLTGGSSGANVLTF.

This clonotype has at least ten counts. The J gene is TRBJ1-2, the V gene TRBV6-2 or TRBV6-3; a weak D match, TRBD1 (6 bases). This CDR3 has 13 residues. The ends were cut back, 2 bases at V and 2 bases at J, with 6 bases in the middle. CDR1 is MNHEY, CDR2 SVGEGT, per germline. CDR3 region: CASSYTGNYGYTF. The CDR3 bases are TGTGCCAGCAGTTACACAGGGAACTATGGCTACACCTTC.

This sequence joins TRBV27 and TRBJ2-2; D possibly corresponds to TRBD2 (6 bases). V gave up 2 bases and J gave up 7 bases, with 8 bases separating them. CDR1 is MNHEY and CDR2 is SMNVEV in the germline V gene (reference sequence). CDR3 length equals 13 residues. CDR3 sequence: CASSLRGGGELFF. The CDR3 nucleotides read TGTGCCAGCAGTTTACGGGGAGGCGGGGAGCTGTTTTTT.

This clonotype was picked up many times. This chain links TRBV3-1 with TRBJ1-1; the D gene is possibly TRBD1 (6 bases). Germline-derived CDR1 and CDR2 are LGHDT and YNNKEL (reference sequence). V was pared by 4 bases and J by 2 bases, with 17 bases between. This CDR3 comprises 16 residues. The CDR3 coding sequence is TGTGCCAGCAGCCCCCGGGGGCGGCTATTAAACACTGAAGCTTTCTTT. This sequence encodes CASSPRGRLLNTEAFF.

This clonotype has ten or more counts. The gene calls are TRBV28 and TRBJ1-5; 10 positions agree with TRBD1. V trimming: 8 bases; J trimming: 4 bases; junction bases outside the gene matches: 2. The CDR3 is 13 residues long. Germline-derived CDR1 and CDR2 are MDHEN and SYDVKM. The CDR3 region is CASGTGVNQPQHF. The CDR3 DNA follows: TGTGCCAGCGGGACAGGGGTTAATCAGCCCCAGCATTTT.

This clonotype has ten or more counts. The junction differs from germline at one of its ends, possibly a read error. The V gene is TRBV7-2, the J gene TRBJ2-1; D might be TRBD2 (5 bases). This CDR3 is built from 12 residues. CDR1 is SGHTA and CDR2 is FQGNSA in the germline V gene. CDR3 in DNA: TGTGCCAGCAGCTTACGTCTGGGGAGTTGGGTCTTC. Its protein is CASSLRLGSWVF.

This clonotype was seen ten or more times. Germline is not matched at one junction end, which may reflect a read error. The chain employs TRBV4-3 and TRBJ2-1; a possible D gene is TRBD1 (6 bases). CDR3 length: 15 amino acids. From germline, CDR1 is LGHNA and CDR2 YSLEER. CDR3 DNA sequence: TGCGCCAGCAGCCAAGACTTGATAGGGGGAAAGTTGGTGATCTTC. It encodes CASSQDLIGGKLVIF.

The CDR3 DNA follows: TGCAGCGTTTCCACAGGGGGCTTCGATCAGCCCCAGCATTTT. This gives the protein CSVSTGGFDQPQHF. V usage is TRBV29-1 and J usage is TRBJ1-5, with 9 bases lining up with TRBD1. The CDR3 covers 14 residues. V lost 5 bases, J lost 5 bases, and 7 bases stayed unmatched. CDR1 and CDR2 (germline): SQVTM, ANQGSEA.

This clonotype was seen at least ten times. The chain uses TRBV6-6 and TRBJ1-5; D uncertain. CDR3 length: 16 residues. The germline V and J ends were trimmed by 4 bases and 5 bases, with 18 bases remaining between them. The V gene's germline CDR1 is MNHNY and CDR2 SVGAGI (reference sequence). The CDR3 loop is CASSSREGRGDQPQHF. The CDR3 DNA follows: TGTGCCAGCAGTTCACGAGAGGGTCGGGGTGATCAGCCCCAGCATTTT.

The chain couples TRBV15 to TRBJ2-1; 8 nucleotides line up with TRBD2. Germline lookup yields CDR1 LNHNV and CDR2 YYDKDF (reference sequence). The trim removed 6 bases at V and 6 bases at J, leaving 16 bases unmatched. The CDR3 totals 17 residues. CDR3 nucleotides: TGTGCCACCAGGCATCTAGCGGGCTATCCAAGGGGCAATGAGCAGTTCTTC. Its translation is CATRHLAGYPRGNEQFF.

This clonotype was observed many times. This rearrangement joins TRBV18 to TRBJ1-5; possible D gene TRBD1, 5 bases. The germline gives CDR1 KGHSH, CDR2 LQKENI. There are 16 residues in the CDR3. With 3 bases removed from V and 4 bases from J, the gap between germline ends came to 16 bases. CDR3 region: CASSPLNPGKNQPQHF. The CDR3 DNA sequence: TGTGCCAGCTCACCCCTTAACCCAGGGAAGAATCAGCCCCAGCATTTT.

The table lists this clonotype with a few counts. The chain recombines TRBV19 with TRBJ2-1; the D gene is possibly TRBD1 (6 bases). The CDR3 length is 13 residues. V was pared by 1 base and J by 6 bases, with 7 bases between. Germline V gene lookup returns CDR1 LNHDA and CDR2 SQIVND (reference sequence). This chain's CDR3 is CASSIGGLNEQFF. Here the CDR3 DNA reads TGTGCCAGTAGTATAGGGGGGCTCAATGAGCAGTTCTTC.

This clonotype was detected ten times or more. V is TRBV5-6 and J is TRBJ1-6; the match to TRBD1 covers 11 bases. The CDR3 sequence is 16 residues long. V dropped 5 bases and J dropped 7; count of bases not matched to a gene: 8. CDR1 and CDR2 (germline): SGHDT, YYEEEE. CDR3 in amino acids: CASSPGQGVWNSPLHF. The CDR3 DNA reads as TGTGCCAGCAGTCCGGGACAGGGGGTGTGGAATTCACCCCTCCACTTT.